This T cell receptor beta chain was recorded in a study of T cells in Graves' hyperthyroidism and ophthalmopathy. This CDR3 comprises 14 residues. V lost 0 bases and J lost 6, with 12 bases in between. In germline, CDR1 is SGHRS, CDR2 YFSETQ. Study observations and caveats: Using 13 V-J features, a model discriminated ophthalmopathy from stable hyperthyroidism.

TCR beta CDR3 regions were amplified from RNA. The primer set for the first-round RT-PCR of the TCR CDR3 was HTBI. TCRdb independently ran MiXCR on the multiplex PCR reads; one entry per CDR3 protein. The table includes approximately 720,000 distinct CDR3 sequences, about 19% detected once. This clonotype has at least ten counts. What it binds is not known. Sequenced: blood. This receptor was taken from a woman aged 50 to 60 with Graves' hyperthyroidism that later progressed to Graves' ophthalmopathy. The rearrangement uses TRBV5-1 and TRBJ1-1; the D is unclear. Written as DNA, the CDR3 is TGCGCCAGCAGCTTGGATCGGACTGAAGCTGAAGCTTTCTTT. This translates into CASSLDRTEAEAFF. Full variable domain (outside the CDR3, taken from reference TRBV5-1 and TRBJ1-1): KAGVTQTPRYLIKTRGQQVTLSCSPISGHRSVSWYQQTPGQGLQFLFEYFSETQRNKGNFPGRFSGRQFSNSRSEMNVSTLELGDSALYLCASSLDRTEAEAFFGQGTRLTVV.